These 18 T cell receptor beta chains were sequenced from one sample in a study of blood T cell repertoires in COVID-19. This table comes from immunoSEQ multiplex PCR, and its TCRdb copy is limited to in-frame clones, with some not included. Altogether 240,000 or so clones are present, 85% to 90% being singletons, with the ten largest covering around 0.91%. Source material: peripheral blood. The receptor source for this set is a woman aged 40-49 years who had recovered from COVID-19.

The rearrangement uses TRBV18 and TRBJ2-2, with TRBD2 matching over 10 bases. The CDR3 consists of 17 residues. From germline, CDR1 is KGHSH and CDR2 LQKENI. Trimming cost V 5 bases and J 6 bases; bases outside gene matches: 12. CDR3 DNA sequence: TGTGCCAGCTCAACGATCCCTAGCGGGAGTCATGCCGGGGAGCTGTTTTTT. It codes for CASSTIPSGSHAGELFF.

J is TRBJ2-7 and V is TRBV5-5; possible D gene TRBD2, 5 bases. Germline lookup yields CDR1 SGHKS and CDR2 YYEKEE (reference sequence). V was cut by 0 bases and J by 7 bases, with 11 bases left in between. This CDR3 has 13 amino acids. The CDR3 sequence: CASSLGPSGEQYV. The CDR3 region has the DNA TGTGCCAGCAGCTTGGGTCCGTCGGGGGAGCAGTACGTC.

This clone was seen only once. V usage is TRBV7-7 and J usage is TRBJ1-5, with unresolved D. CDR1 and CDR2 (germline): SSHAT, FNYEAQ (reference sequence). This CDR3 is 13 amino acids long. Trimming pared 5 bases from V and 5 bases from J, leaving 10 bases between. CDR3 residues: CASSRGSDQPQHF. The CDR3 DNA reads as TGTGCCAGCAGCCGGGGTTCGGATCAGCCCCAGCATTTT.

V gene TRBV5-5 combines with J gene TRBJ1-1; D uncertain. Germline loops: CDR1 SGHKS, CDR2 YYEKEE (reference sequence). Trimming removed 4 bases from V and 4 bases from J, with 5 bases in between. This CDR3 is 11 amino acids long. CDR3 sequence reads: CASSRSTEAFF. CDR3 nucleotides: TGTGCCAGCAGCCGGAGCACTGAAGCTTTCTTT. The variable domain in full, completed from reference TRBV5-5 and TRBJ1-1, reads DAGVTQSPTHLIKTRGQQVTLRCSPISGHKSVSWYQQVLGQGPQFIFQYYEKEERGRGNFPDRFSARQFPNYSSELNVNALLLGDSALYLCASSRSTEAFFGQGTRLTVV.

Here the CDR3 DNA reads TGTGCCAGCAGCCGGGGGGTGGGGCCTAACTATGGCTACACCTTC. Protein product: CASSRGVGPNYGYTF. The chain links TRBV7-2 to TRBJ1-2; D perhaps matches TRBD1 (5 bases). The germline V gene has CDR1 SGHTA and CDR2 FQGNSA. The ends were cut back, 5 bases at V and 0 bases at J, with 13 bases in the middle. The CDR3 length is 15 residues.

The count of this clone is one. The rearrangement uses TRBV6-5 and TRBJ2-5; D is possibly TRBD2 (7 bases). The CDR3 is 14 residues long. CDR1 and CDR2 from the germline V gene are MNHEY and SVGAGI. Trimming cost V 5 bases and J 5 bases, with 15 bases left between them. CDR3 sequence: CASSPSGGGETQYF. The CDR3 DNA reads TGTGCCAGCAGTCCTAGCGGAGGGGGGGAGACCCAGTACTTC.

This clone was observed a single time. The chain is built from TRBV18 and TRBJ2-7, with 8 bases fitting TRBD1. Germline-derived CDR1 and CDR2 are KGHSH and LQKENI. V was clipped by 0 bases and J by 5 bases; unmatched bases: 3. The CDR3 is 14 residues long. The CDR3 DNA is TGTGCCAGCTCACCACCGGCAGGGGGCCACGAGCAGTACTTC. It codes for CASSPPAGGHEQYF.

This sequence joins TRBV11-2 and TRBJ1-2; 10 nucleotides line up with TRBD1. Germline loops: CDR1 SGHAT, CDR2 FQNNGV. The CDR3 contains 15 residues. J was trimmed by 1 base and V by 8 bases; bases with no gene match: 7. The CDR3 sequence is CASGRQGAVNYGYTF. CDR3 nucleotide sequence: TGTGCCAGCGGTCGACAGGGGGCCGTTAACTATGGCTACACCTTC.

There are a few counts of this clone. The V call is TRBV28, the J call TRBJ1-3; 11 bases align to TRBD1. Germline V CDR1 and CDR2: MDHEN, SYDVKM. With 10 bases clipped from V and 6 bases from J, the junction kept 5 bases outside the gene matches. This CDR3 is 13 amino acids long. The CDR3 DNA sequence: TGTGCCACCCGGGGACAGGGGGTAAACACCATATATTTT. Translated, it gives CATRGQGVNTIYF.

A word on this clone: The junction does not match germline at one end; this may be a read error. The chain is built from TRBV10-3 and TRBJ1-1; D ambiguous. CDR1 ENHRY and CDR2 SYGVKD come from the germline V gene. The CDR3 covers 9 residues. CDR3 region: CAISESGIF. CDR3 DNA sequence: TGTGCCATCAGTGAGTCGGGCATCTTT.

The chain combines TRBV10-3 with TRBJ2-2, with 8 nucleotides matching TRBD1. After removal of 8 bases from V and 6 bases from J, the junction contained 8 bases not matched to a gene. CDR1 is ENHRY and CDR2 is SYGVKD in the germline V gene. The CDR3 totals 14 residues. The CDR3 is CAIGQGGGAGELFF. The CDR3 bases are TGTGCCATCGGACAGGGCGGTGGGGCCGGGGAGCTGTTTTTT.

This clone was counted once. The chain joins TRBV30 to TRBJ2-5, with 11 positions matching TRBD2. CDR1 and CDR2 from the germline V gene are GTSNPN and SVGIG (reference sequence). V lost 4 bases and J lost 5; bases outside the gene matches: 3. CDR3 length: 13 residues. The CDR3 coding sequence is TGTGCCTGGAAGACTAGCGGGACCGAGACCCAGTACTTC. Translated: CAWKTSGTETQYF.

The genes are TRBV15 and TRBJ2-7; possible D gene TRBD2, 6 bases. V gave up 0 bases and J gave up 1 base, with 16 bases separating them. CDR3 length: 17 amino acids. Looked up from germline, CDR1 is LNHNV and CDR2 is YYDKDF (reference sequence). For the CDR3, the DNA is TGTGCCACCAGCAGAGATCGGAGTAGCGGAGCTTCCTACGAGCAGTACTTC. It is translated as CATSRDRSSGASYEQYF.

The CDR3 region has the DNA TGTGCCAGCAGCTTCGGCGGGGGTGGCTACGAGCAGTACTTC. It specifies CASSFGGGGYEQYF. The V gene is TRBV11-1, the J gene TRBJ2-7; 7 bases fit TRBD2. CDR3 size: 14 residues. V shed 3 bases, J shed 3 bases, and the junction held 5 bases outside the gene matches. Germline assignment: CDR1 SGHAT and CDR2 FQDESV (reference sequence).

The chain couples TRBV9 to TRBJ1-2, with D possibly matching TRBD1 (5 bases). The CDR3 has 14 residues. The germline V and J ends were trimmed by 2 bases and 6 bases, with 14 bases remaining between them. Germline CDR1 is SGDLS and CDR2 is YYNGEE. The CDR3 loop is CASSVQGKAHGYTF. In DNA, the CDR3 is TGTGCCAGCAGCGTCCAGGGTAAGGCGCATGGCTACACCTTC.

The CDR3 DNA reads TGCGCCAGCAGCTCCCAGGGTTTTGGCGACACTGAAGCTTTCTTT. It yields the protein CASSSQGFGDTEAFF. The gene calls are TRBV5-1 and TRBJ1-1; maybe TRBD1 (5 bases). CDR1 is SGHRS, CDR2 YFSETQ, per germline. Trimming pared 3 bases from V and 3 bases from J, leaving 15 bases between. This CDR3 has 15 amino acids.

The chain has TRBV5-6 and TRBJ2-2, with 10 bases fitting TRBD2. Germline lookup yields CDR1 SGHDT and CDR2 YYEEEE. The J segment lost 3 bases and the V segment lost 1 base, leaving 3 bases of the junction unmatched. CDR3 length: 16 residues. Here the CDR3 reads CASSLRGLADTGELFF. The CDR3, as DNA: TGTGCCAGCAGCTTGCGTGGACTAGCGGACACCGGGGAGCTGTTTTTT.

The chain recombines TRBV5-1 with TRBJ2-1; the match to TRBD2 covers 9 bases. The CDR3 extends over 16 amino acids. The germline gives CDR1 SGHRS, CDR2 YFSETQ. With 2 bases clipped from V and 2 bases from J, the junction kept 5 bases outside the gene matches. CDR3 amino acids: CASSFEGGRAYNEQFF. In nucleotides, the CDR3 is TGCGCCAGCAGCTTTGAGGGCGGGAGGGCCTACAATGAGCAGTTCTTC.